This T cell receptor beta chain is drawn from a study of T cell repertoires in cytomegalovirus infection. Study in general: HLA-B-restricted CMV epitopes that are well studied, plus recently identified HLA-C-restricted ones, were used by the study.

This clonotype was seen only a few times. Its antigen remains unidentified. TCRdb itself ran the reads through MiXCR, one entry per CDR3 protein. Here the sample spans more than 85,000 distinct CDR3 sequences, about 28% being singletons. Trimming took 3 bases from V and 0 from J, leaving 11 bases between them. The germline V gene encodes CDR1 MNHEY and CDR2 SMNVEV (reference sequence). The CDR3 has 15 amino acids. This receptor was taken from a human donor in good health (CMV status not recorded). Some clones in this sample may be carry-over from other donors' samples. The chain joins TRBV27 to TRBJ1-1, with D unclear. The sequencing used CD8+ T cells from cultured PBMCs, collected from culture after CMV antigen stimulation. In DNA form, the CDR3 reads TGTGCCAGCAGTTTGGGCAGTATCATGAACACTGAAGCTTTCTTT. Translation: CASSLGSIMNTEAFF.